These 24 T cell receptor beta chains were all obtained from the same sample, sequenced in a study of shared clonotypes between healthy human individuals. Libraries were prepared by immunoSEQ multiplex PCR; TCRdb keeps only in-frame clonotypes and omits some of them. This table holds around 1 million clones, 76% found once. Source material: memory CD4+ T cells sorted from blood. Subset reported: CD45RA-negative fraction. The receptors originated from a man aged 18 to 29 in good health.

This chain connects TRBV2 to TRBJ1-2; D gene ambiguous. The CDR3 loop spans 13 amino acids. V gave up 1 base and J gave up 10 bases, with 13 bases separating them. CDR1 and CDR2 (germline): SNHLY, FYNNEI. CDR3 region: CASSEEVEQHYTF. For the CDR3, the DNA is TGTGCCAGCAGTGAAGAGGTCGAGCAGCACTACACCTTC.

The chain links TRBV11-2 to TRBJ1-6; a weak D match, TRBD1 (5 bases). Germline CDR1 SGHAT, CDR2 FQNNGV. The V end lost 4 bases, the J end lost 4 bases, and 8 bases lay between the germline ends. The CDR3 loop spans 14 amino acids. This CDR3 is CASSSGTYNSPLHF. In DNA, the CDR3 is TGTGCCAGCAGCTCCGGGACTTATAATTCACCCCTCCACTTT.

A few counts support this clone. The rearrangement joins TRBV4-3 to TRBJ2-7; 7 nucleotides agree with TRBD2. Germline CDR1 LGHNA, CDR2 YSLEER. The CDR3 contains 14 residues. V lost 3 bases to trimming and J lost 0 bases; unmatched junction nucleotides: 2. The CDR3 region has the DNA TGCGCCAGCAGCCAGGGGACTATCTCCTACGAGCAGTACTTC. Amino acid sequence: CASSQGTISYEQYF.

The rearrangement links TRBV11-2 to TRBJ2-2; D gene unclear. Trimming removed 2 bases from V and 1 base from J, with 11 bases in between. This CDR3 has 16 residues. Germline CDR1 SGHAT, CDR2 FQNNGV. Here the CDR3 reads CASSLRLRVNTGELFF. CDR3 in DNA: TGTGCCAGCAGCTTACGGCTCCGGGTGAACACCGGGGAGCTGTTTTTT.

The CDR3 region is CASSPQGNTDTQYF. CDR3 nucleotide sequence: TGCGCCAGCAGCCCACAGGGGAACACAGATACGCAGTATTTT. The rearrangement uses TRBV10-2 and TRBJ2-3, with 7 bases lining up with TRBD1. Trimming took 6 bases from V and 2 from J; bases not matched to a gene: 5. In germline, CDR1 is WSHSY, CDR2 SAAADI. There are 14 residues in the CDR3.

This chain links TRBV27 with TRBJ1-4; no clear D gene. Trimming removed 7 bases at V and 4 bases at J, with 19 bases between. The CDR3 sequence is 16 residues long. The germline gives CDR1 MNHEY, CDR2 SMNVEV (reference sequence). As DNA, the CDR3 is TGTGCCAGCAAGTCTCTAGGCGATCCCGGTAATGAAAAACTGTTTTTT. This encodes CASKSLGDPGNEKLFF.

The rearrangement uses TRBV7-2 and TRBJ1-4; possible D gene TRBD1, 5 bases. The CDR3 runs 15 residues. The germline V and J ends were trimmed by 3 bases and 7 bases, with 15 bases remaining between them. From germline, CDR1 is SGHTA and CDR2 FQGNSA. The CDR3 region is CASSFMGRASEKLFF. For the CDR3, the DNA is TGTGCCAGCAGCTTCATGGGCAGGGCCTCTGAAAAACTGTTTTTT.

The rearrangement joins TRBV6-1 to TRBJ2-4; D gene unclear. CDR1 and CDR2 (germline): MNHNS, SASEGT. Trimming left V 1 base short and J 0 bases short, with 7 bases between. This CDR3 has 15 residues. As DNA, the CDR3 is TGTGCCAGCAGTGAAGTGGGCCTAGCCAAAAACATTCAGTACTTC. Protein: CASSEVGLAKNIQYF.

About this clone itself: The junction and the germline gene differ at one end; a read error may be behind it. The chain links TRBV7-7 to TRBJ2-5; 9 nucleotides match TRBD2. Germline V lookup: CDR1 SSHAT, CDR2 FNYEAQ (reference sequence). The CDR3 is made up of 14 amino acids. The CDR3 spells CASRPGLAEETQYF. The CDR3 DNA sequence: TGTGCTAGCAGGCCGGGACTAGCAGAAGAGACCCAGTACTTC. Supplemented by reference TRBV7-7 and TRBJ2-5, the full variable domain reads GAGVSQSPRYKVTKRGQDVTLRCDPISSHATLYWYQQALGQGPEFLTYFNYEAQPDKSGLPSDRFSAERPEGSISTLTIQRTEQRDSAMYRCASRPGLAEETQYFGPGTRLLVL.

The V gene is TRBV5-4, the J gene TRBJ2-7; D might be TRBD2 (6 bases). Germline CDR1 is SGHNT and CDR2 is YYREEE (reference sequence). This CDR3 comprises 13 residues. V lost 4 bases, J lost 9 bases, and 17 bases lay in between. CDR3 loop: CASSHTGGVGQYF. The CDR3 region has the DNA TGTGCCAGCAGCCACACAGGCGGGGTAGGGCAGTACTTC.

This clone was counted a few times. The chain recombines TRBV28 with TRBJ1-2, with D maybe TRBD1 (6 bases). V was cut by 2 bases and J by 8 bases, with 15 bases left in between. Germline CDR1 and CDR2: MDHEN and SYDVKM. The CDR3 contains 14 residues. In nucleotides, the CDR3 is TGTGCCAGCAGTTTAGGTGGGGGCGCACGCGGCTACACCTTC. Protein product: CASSLGGGARGYTF.

The J gene is TRBJ1-2, the V gene TRBV4-3, with D tentatively TRBD1 (5 bases). Germline assignment: CDR1 LGHNA and CDR2 YSLEER. CDR3 length: 13 residues. The ends were cut back, 3 bases at V and 8 bases at J, with 13 bases in the middle. In DNA form, the CDR3 reads TGCGCCAGCAGCCATTACGGGGGGGAAGGCTACACCTTC. This codes for CASSHYGGEGYTF.

This clone was observed many times. V and J are TRBV7-6 and TRBJ2-1, with D perhaps TRBD2 (6 bases). Looked up from germline, CDR1 is SGHVS and CDR2 is FNYEAQ. The length of the CDR3 is 13 residues. Trimming removed 5 bases at V and 9 bases at J, with 14 bases between. The CDR3 reads CASSLQRESEQFF. The CDR3 nucleotides are TGTGCCAGCAGCCTCCAACGGGAGAGTGAGCAGTTCTTC.

This chain connects TRBV6-1 to TRBJ2-3; D possibly uses TRBD1 or TRBD2 (5 bases each). The length of the CDR3 is 14 residues. CDR1 and CDR2 (germline): MNHNS, SASEGT. V lost 5 bases and J lost 1, with 10 bases in between. In DNA form, the CDR3 reads TGTGCCAGCAGTAGGGACGGAGGCACAGATACGCAGTATTTT. Its translation is CASSRDGGTDTQYF.

This chain joins TRBV23-1 and TRBJ1-5, with D maybe TRBD1 (5 bases). TRBV23-1 is recorded as an ORF, its role being uncertain. The CDR3 is made up of 15 amino acids. Between the trimmed V and J ends, which lost 4 bases and 13 bases, there was a span of 23 bases. This CDR3 reads CASSLDTSCPGPQHF. CDR3 DNA: TGCGCCAGCAGTCTGGATACATCTTGCCCAGGGCCTCAGCATTTT.

The rearrangement joins TRBV18 to TRBJ2-6; 10 bases agree with TRBD1. Trimming cost V 8 bases and J 0 bases; bases outside gene matches: 4. The CDR3 contains 16 residues. Germline loops: CDR1 KGHSH, CDR2 LQKENI. For the CDR3, the DNA is TGTGCCAGCACCTGGACAGGGGGCTCTGGGGCCAACGTCCTGACTTTC. It is translated as CASTWTGGSGANVLTF.

The V and J genes are TRBV6-1 and TRBJ1-1, with 8 bases that match TRBD1. The germline V gene encodes CDR1 MNHNS and CDR2 SASEGT. The CDR3 runs 14 residues. Trimming cost V 7 bases and J 0 bases; bases outside gene matches: 4. The CDR3 DNA reads as TGTGCCAGCATCCCGGGACAGGTGAACACTGAAGCTTTCTTT. Translation gives CASIPGQVNTEAFF.

The chain is built from TRBV19 and TRBJ1-2; no reliable D call. Trimming left V 2 bases short and J 5 bases short, with 6 bases between. Germline CDR1 and CDR2: LNHDA and SQIVND (reference sequence). The CDR3 is made up of 12 amino acids. The CDR3 nucleotides are TGTGCCAGTAGTATATCGGGATATGGCTACACCTTC. As protein: CASSISGYGYTF.

The chain carries TRBV5-1 and TRBJ1-2; tentatively, D is TRBD1 (6 bases). Germline CDR1 SGHRS, CDR2 YFSETQ. This CDR3 is 13 amino acids long. V lost 0 bases, J lost 7 bases, and 10 bases lay in between. CDR3 loop: CASSLATGFGYTF. Written as DNA, the CDR3 is TGCGCCAGCAGCTTGGCCACAGGGTTTGGCTACACCTTC.

The chain combines TRBV9 with TRBJ1-4, with D maybe TRBD1 (6 bases). This CDR3 region has 15 residues. Trimming stripped 6 bases from V and 1 base from J, with 13 bases between. CDR1 and CDR2 from the germline V gene are SGDLS and YYNGEE. The CDR3: CASNRRGVTNEKLFF. In nucleotides, the CDR3 is TGTGCCAGCAACCGTAGGGGGGTAACTAATGAAAAACTGTTTTTT. Combining the CDR3 with reference TRBV9 and TRBJ1-4 gives the whole variable domain DSGVTQTPKHLITATGQRVTLRCSPRSGDLSVYWYQQSLDQGLQFLIQYYNGEERAKGNILERFSAQQFPDLHSELNLSSLELGDSALYFCASNRRGVTNEKLFFGSGTQLSVL.

This clone occurred a few times. The sample carries other DNA sequences with the same CDR3. The chain is built from TRBV7-9 and TRBJ1-1, with D uncertain. V dropped 3 bases and J dropped 1 base, with 9 bases sitting between them. The germline gives CDR1 SEHNR, CDR2 FQNEAQ (reference sequence). The CDR3 extends over 14 amino acids. CDR3 nucleotide sequence: TGTGCCAGCAGCTTGGAGGGATCGAACACTGAAGCTTTCTTT. This gives the protein CASSLEGSNTEAFF.

Of note for this clone: At the DNA level, this CDR3 is encoded by other sequences in the same sample as well. This chain connects TRBV7-2 to TRBJ2-5; maybe TRBD2 (7 bases). Germline CDR1 reads SGHTA; CDR2 reads FQGNSA. This CDR3 region has 14 residues. The V and J ends lost 8 bases and 2 bases respectively, with 15 bases between them. The CDR3 nucleotides are TGTGCCAGCTCACGGCGGGGGCCTCAAGAGACCCAGTACTTC. Its translation: CASSRRGPQETQYF.

This chain uses TRBV30 with TRBJ2-2, with D hard to call. The ends were cut back, 3 bases at V and 5 bases at J, with 10 bases in the middle. CDR1 is GTSNPN, CDR2 SVGIG, per germline (reference sequence). CDR3 length equals 13 residues. CDR3 in amino acids: CAWRKGNTGELFF. The DNA for the CDR3 is TGTGCCTGGAGGAAGGGAAATACCGGGGAGCTGTTTTTT.

The chain has TRBV7-3 and TRBJ1-1, with D unclear. The V gene's germline CDR1 is SGHTA and CDR2 FQGTGA. The CDR3 covers 13 residues. V was trimmed by 1 base and J by 3 bases, leaving 6 bases between them. The CDR3 DNA reads as TGTGCCAGCAGCTTAAGTCGGGACACTGAAGCTTTCTTT. It encodes CASSLSRDTEAFF.